A selection of T cell receptor beta chains follows, all from one sample in a study of cytomegalovirus exposure and HLA in healthy donors. Generated by immunoSEQ multiplex PCR, the TCRdb table keeps only in-frame clones and is missing some. Of about 120,000 clones in the sample, 74% were seen once. Sequencing was done on a sample of PBMCs. These receptors were taken from a human donor in good health. Both conserved end residues are part of each CDR3. D genes are given only for firm matches. Clone size appears in some rows only: once, few, many, or a class for an expanded clone.

j_call	clone_size	v_call	d_call	cdr3_nt	cdr3_aa
TRBJ2-3	-	TRBV5-1	-	TGCGCCAGCAGCTTGTCCACCCCCTACGCCCCTCCCACAGATACGCAGTATTTT	CASSLSTPYAPPTDTQYF
TRBJ2-5	few	TRBV29-1	TRBD2	TGCAGCTATTCTCGGACTAGCGGGAGAGGAAGCGGGCGGTGGGAGACCCAGTACTTC	CSYSRTSGRGSGRWETQYF
TRBJ2-3	-	TRBV27	-	TGTGCCAGCAGTTGGGGGCGAACTTTCACAGATACGCAGTATTTT	CASSWGRTFTDTQYF
TRBJ1-5	-	TRBV27	-	TGTGCCAGCAGTTTCGTGCCTCCCAGGGCGCAGGCTCGGAGCAATCAGCCCCAGCATTTT	CASSFVPPRAQARSNQPQHF
TRBJ1-3	-	TRBV6-6	TRBD1	TGTGCCAGCGCGGGACAGGGTCGAAACACCATATATTTT	CASAGQGRNTIYF
TRBJ1-5	-	TRBV28	TRBD1	TGTGCCAGCACCTTGGACAGGGATCAGCCCCAGCATTTT	CASTLDRDQPQHF
TRBJ2-7	once	TRBV6-1	TRBD1	TGTGCCAGCAACGATTGGGACAGGATCTACGAGCAGTACTTC	CASNDWDRIYEQYF
TRBJ2-3	few	TRBV4-2	-	TGTGCCAGCAGCCAAGATAGCGAGGGGTGGGGGACTACAGATACGCAGTATTTT	CASSQDSEGWGTTDTQYF
TRBJ2-5	-	TRBV6-1	-	TGTGCCAGCAATGCACAGGGTTACGAGACCCAGTACTTC	CASNAQGYETQYF
TRBJ2-5	once	TRBV5-1	-	TGCGCCAGCAGCTTGGTGGGGGGGCGAGAGACCCAGTACTTC	CASSLVGGRETQYF
TRBJ1-1	once	TRBV29-1	-	TGCAGCGTTGAAGGTGTGGGGGGGCTGAGGTCGAACACTGAAGCTTTCTTT	CSVEGVGGLRSNTEAFF
TRBJ1-4	-	TRBV7-8	-	TGTGCCAGCAGCTCCGAGGGGGGGCCAAGGGAAAAACTGTTTTTT	CASSSEGGPREKLFF
TRBJ1-1	-	TRBV14	-	TGTGCCAGCAGCCCGATTCACAGCCTTACAACATACAGGGAGACTGAAGCTTTCTTT	CASSPIHSLTTYRETEAFF
TRBJ1-1	-	TRBV29-1	-	TGCAGCGTTGAGGGGGCATACACTGAAGCTTTCTTT	CSVEGAYTEAFF
TRBJ2-5	-	TRBV5-4	-	TGTGCCAGCAGCTTCCTTGGAGGGGGCGCCGAAGAGACCCAGTACTTC	CASSFLGGGAEETQYF
TRBJ2-6	-	TRBV19	-	TGTGCCAGTATCAGGAAACGAAACTCTGGTGATGGGGCCAACGTCCTGACTTTC	CASIRKRNSGDGANVLTF
TRBJ1-4	once	TRBV14	TRBD1	TGTGCCAGCAGCAGGGACAGGGGATTAGAAAAACTGTTTTTT	CASSRDRGLEKLFF
TRBJ1-3	-	TRBV5-5	-	TGTGCCAGCAGCCCGTTGACACGTATAACTGGAAACACCATATATTTT	CASSPLTRITGNTIYF
TRBJ2-3	-	TRBV10-3	-	TGTGCCATCAGTGTAGGTAGCAGTACAGATACGCAGTATTTT	CAISVGSSTDTQYF
TRBJ2-2	few	TRBV7-9	TRBD2	TGTGCCAGCAGCTTATCCGCGGGGGGACCCACCGGGGAGCTGTTTTTT	CASSLSAGGPTGELFF
TRBJ2-5	-	TRBV30	TRBD1	TGTGCCTGGAGCTCCATGGGGGACAGGCTAAGGGCGACCCAGTACTTC	CAWSSMGDRLRATQYF
TRBJ1-5	-	TRBV18	-	TGTGCCAGCTCACCGTCGGGGGGAGGGCAGCCCCAGCATTTT	CASSPSGGGQPQHF
TRBJ1-5	-	TRBV19	-	TGTGCCAGTAGTATACAGGGTACAATGGCCCAGCATTTT	CASSIQGTMAQHF